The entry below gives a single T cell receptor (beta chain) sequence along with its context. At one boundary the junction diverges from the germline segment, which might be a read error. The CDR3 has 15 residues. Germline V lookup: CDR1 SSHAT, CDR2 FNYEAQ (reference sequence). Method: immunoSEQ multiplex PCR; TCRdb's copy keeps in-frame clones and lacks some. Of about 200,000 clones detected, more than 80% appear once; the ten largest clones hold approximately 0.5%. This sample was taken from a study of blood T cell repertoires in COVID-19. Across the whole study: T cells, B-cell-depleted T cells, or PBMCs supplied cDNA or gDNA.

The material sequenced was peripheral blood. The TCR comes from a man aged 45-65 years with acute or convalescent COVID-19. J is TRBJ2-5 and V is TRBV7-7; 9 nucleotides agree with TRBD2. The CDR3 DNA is TGTGCTAGCAGCTTATCGGCTAGCGGGGCAGAGACCCAGTACTTC. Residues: CASSLSASGAETQYF.